This T cell receptor (beta chain) originates from a study of T cells and Merkel cell carcinoma outcomes. Study findings and constraints: Repertoire plus T-cell density reportedly predicted Merkel cell carcinoma outcomes.

The table came from immunoSEQ multiplex PCR; TCRdb's copy has only in-frame clones and leaves some out. The sample includes 9,500 to 15,000 clones, 95% of them seen just once. A note on this clone: Its antigen is not identified.

This TCR came from a human donor with Merkel cell carcinoma. Sequencing was done on a sample of tumor tissue from Merkel cell carcinoma.

DNA of the CDR3: TGTGCCAGCAGTCCATACAGAAACACTGAAGCTTTCTTT. Amino acid sequence: CASSPYRNTEAFF. The chain has TRBV6-1 and TRBJ1-1; D unresolved. Trimming took off 5 bases at V and 2 bases at J, with 9 bases between the two ends. The CDR3 length is 13 residues. Germline CDR1 MNHNS, CDR2 SASEGT.